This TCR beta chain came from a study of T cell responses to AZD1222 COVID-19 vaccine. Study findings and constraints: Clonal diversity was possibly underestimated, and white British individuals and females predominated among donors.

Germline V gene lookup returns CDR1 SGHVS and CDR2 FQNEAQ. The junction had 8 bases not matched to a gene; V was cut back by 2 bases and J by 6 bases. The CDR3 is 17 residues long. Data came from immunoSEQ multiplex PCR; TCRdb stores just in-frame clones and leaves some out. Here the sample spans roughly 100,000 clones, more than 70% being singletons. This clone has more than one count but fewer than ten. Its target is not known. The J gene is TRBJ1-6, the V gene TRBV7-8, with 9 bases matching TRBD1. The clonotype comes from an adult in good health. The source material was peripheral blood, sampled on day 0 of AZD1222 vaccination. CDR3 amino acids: CASSLWEWGQGNSPLHF. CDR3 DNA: TGTGCCAGCAGCTTATGGGAATGGGGACAGGGTAATTCACCCCTCCACTTT.